This T cell receptor beta chain was identified in a study of T cells in Graves' hyperthyroidism and ophthalmopathy. Germline V gene lookup returns CDR1 DFQATT and CDR2 SNEGSKA (reference sequence). V gave up 0 bases and J gave up 4 bases, with 16 bases separating them. The CDR3 is 16 amino acids. RNA transcripts provided the source from which TCR beta CDR3 regions were amplified. The HTBI primer set served for first-round RT-PCR of the TCR CDR3. TCRdb ran MiXCR on the multiplex PCR reads and lists one entry per CDR3 protein. The table lists about 350,000 distinct CDR3 sequences, 15% to 20% of them singletons, with roughly a sixth in the top ten. This clonotype was counted many times.

V usage is TRBV20-1 and J usage is TRBJ2-1, with D tentatively TRBD2 (6 bases). This receptor was obtained from a woman aged 40 to 50 with Graves' ophthalmopathy. Sequencing input: blood. In DNA, the CDR3 is TGCAGTGCTAGAGAGAGCATAGGGACTGGTTACAATGAGCAGTTCTTC. Its translation is CSARESIGTGYNEQFF.